These 21 T cell receptor beta chains originate from one sample sequenced in a study of blood T cells in healthy people across ages. With a J-beta primer mix and a sample-barcoded 5' primer, a second PCR ran 7 to 11 cycles. One entry per CDR3 protein results from TCRdb running MiXCR on the 5' RACE reads. The table records more than 1,000,000 distinct CDR3 sequences, around 25% of them present only once. This sample also appeared in a second study, on T cells of mothers and their children.

What was sequenced was blood. Receptors were obtained from a girl between 2 and 10 years old in good health.

This clonotype has only a few counts. The gene calls are TRBV5-5 and TRBJ2-1; no clear D gene. This CDR3 is built from 16 residues. Germline V gene sequence: CDR1 SGHKS, CDR2 YYEKEE (reference sequence). The germline V and J ends were trimmed by 0 bases and 0 bases, with 10 bases remaining between them. CDR3 nucleotides: TGTGCCAGCAGCTTGGCCGGGCTGAGCTCCTACAATGAGCAGTTCTTC. Encoded protein: CASSLAGLSSYNEQFF.

The CDR3 DNA sequence: TGTGCCAGCAGTGGTGCAGGGGTAGATGGCTACACCTTC. Translating it yields CASSGAGVDGYTF. This chain uses TRBV25-1 with TRBJ1-2; possible D gene TRBD1, 6 bases. CDR1 MGHDK and CDR2 SYGVNS come from the germline V gene. The CDR3 is 13 amino acids. V lost 4 bases to trimming and J lost 6 bases, with 12 bases between them.

This clonotype was counted between two and nine times. J is TRBJ2-5 and V is TRBV19; D not certain. The J call may be mistaken, given a closer DNA end match to TRBJ2-1. CDR1 LNHDA and CDR2 SQIVND come from the germline V gene (reference sequence). The CDR3 loop spans 12 amino acids. CDR3 in DNA: TGTGCCAGCCCAACGGGCGGCAATGAGCAGTTCTTC. The encoded protein is CASPTGGNEQFF.

The chain employs TRBV12-3 or TRBV12-4 and TRBJ1-1; D uncertain. CDR3 length: 14 residues. With 6 bases removed from V and 4 bases from J, the gap between germline ends came to 15 bases. CDR3 in amino acids: CASRLPDRGTEAFF. For the CDR3, the DNA is TGTGCCAGCAGGCTCCCTGATAGAGGCACTGAAGCTTTCTTT.

V is TRBV28 and J is TRBJ2-7; 7 bases map to TRBD1. Germline V lookup: CDR1 MDHEN, CDR2 SYDVKM. CDR3 size: 14 residues. Trimming removed 5 bases from V and 2 bases from J; junction bases left unmatched: 6. Here the CDR3 reads CASSGDSVTYEQYF. The CDR3 bases are TGTGCCAGCAGTGGGGACAGCGTTACCTACGAGCAGTACTTC.

This clonotype occurred a few times. The rearrangement links TRBV7-9 to TRBJ1-1; TRBD1 matches 8 bases. The CDR3 spans 15 residues. The germline CDR1 and CDR2 sequences are SEHNR and FQNEAQ (reference sequence). J gave up 1 base and V 5 bases, and 6 bases lay outside the gene matches. The CDR3: CASSPLTGENTEAFF. The DNA of the CDR3 is TGTGCCAGCAGCCCCTTGACAGGGGAGAACACTGAAGCTTTCTTT.

The sample holds a few counts of this clonotype. This chain connects TRBV6-1 to TRBJ2-1; TRBD2 aligns across 8 bases. Per the germline V gene, CDR1 is MNHNS and CDR2 is SASEGT. The CDR3 has 17 amino acids. V gave up 5 bases and J gave up 4 bases; unmatched junction bases: 13. This CDR3 is CASSRSLAGGPYNEQFF. The CDR3 nucleotides are TGTGCCAGCAGTCGCTCTCTGGCGGGAGGACCTTACAATGAGCAGTTCTTC.

With regard to this clonotype: The junction differs from germline at one of its ends, possibly a read error. The chain couples TRBV6-1 to TRBJ2-5; 9 bases map to TRBD1. From germline, CDR1 is MNHNS and CDR2 SASEGT. The CDR3 consists of 17 residues. The CDR3 loop is CASSPATGQGIFETRYF. For the CDR3, the DNA is TGTGCCAGCAGCCCGGCGACGGGACAGGGAATTTTCGAGACCCGGTACTTC.

The rearrangement uses TRBV28 and TRBJ2-3; 9 bases are a match to TRBD2. Germline V gene data show CDR1 as MDHEN and CDR2 as SYDVKM. This CDR3 contains 13 residues. Trimming at V came to 6 bases and at J to 4 bases, leaving 2 bases not matched to a gene. The CDR3: CASSAGGPDTQYF. The CDR3 DNA reads as TGTGCCAGCAGCGCGGGAGGGCCAGATACGCAGTATTTT. Looking up the rest from reference TRBV28 and TRBJ2-3 gives the full variable domain: DVKVTQSSRYLVKRTGEKVFLECVQDMDHENMFWYRQDPGLGLRLIYFSYDVKMKEKGDIPEGYSVSREKKERFSLILESASTNQTSMYLCASSAGGPDTQYFGPGTRLTVL.

The rearrangement uses TRBV7-6 and TRBJ2-5; D unclear. Trimming removed 2 bases from V and 4 bases from J, with 11 bases in between. Germline assignment: CDR1 SGHVS and CDR2 FNYEAQ. The CDR3 contains 14 residues. Written as DNA, the CDR3 is TGTGCCAGCAGCTTATCTACGGCAGGAGAGACCCAGTACTTC. Amino acid sequence: CASSLSTAGETQYF.

On this clonotype: As the CDR3 is not closed by the conserved phenylalanine or tryptophan, this likely results from a read error. V is TRBV7-8 and J is TRBJ2-3; the D gene is possibly TRBD1 (6 bases). V was pared by 5 bases and J by 4 bases, with 13 bases between. Germline CDR1 and CDR2: SGHVS and FQNEAQ. The CDR3 contains 14 residues. DNA of the CDR3: TGTGCCAGCAGCGAAACTGCAGGGGCAGATACGCAGTATATT. Translated: CASSETAGADTQYI.

The V call is TRBV7-9, the J call TRBJ2-1; the D is unclear. The V end lost 1 base, the J end lost 10 bases, and 8 bases lay between the germline ends. This CDR3 comprises 12 residues. CDR1 and CDR2 from the germline V gene are SEHNR and FQNEAQ (reference sequence). CDR3 region: CASSLVGPEQFF. In nucleotides, the CDR3 is TGTGCCAGCAGCTTAGTAGGGCCGGAGCAGTTCTTC. Combining the CDR3 with reference TRBV7-9 and TRBJ2-1 gives the whole variable domain DTGVSQNPRHKITKRGQNVTFRCDPISEHNRLYWYRQTLGQGPEFLTYFQNEAQLEKSRLLSDRFSAERPKGSFSTLEIQRTEQGDSAMYLCASSLVGPEQFFGPGTRLTVL.

Regarding this clonotype: One end of the junction fails to match germline, which may point to a read error. The chain recombines TRBV29-1 with TRBJ2-2, with D perhaps TRBD1 or TRBD2 (6 bases each). Germline V gene lookup returns CDR1 SQVTM and CDR2 ANQGSEA. This CDR3 spans 14 amino acids. CDR3 coding DNA: TGCAGCGTTGGAGGCCAGGGGAACACCGGGGGGCTGTTTTTT. Encoded protein: CSVGGQGNTGGLFF.

This clonotype was observed a few times. The chain is built from TRBV2 and TRBJ1-1, with 9 bases aligning to TRBD1. V was clipped by 1 base and J by 9 bases; unmatched bases: 6. This CDR3 comprises 14 residues. Germline V CDR1 and CDR2: SNHLY, FYNNEI. The chain's CDR3 is CASSEGTGESKAFF. Written as DNA, the CDR3 is TGTGCCAGCAGTGAAGGGACAGGGGAAAGTAAAGCTTTCTTT.

This clonotype has only a few counts. The CDR3 DNA reads TGCAGCGTTAAGCTGACCCTCGGAAACATTCAGTACTTC. Its protein product is CSVKLTLGNIQYF. The chain uses TRBV29-1 and TRBJ2-4; D gene ambiguous. From germline, CDR1 is SQVTM and CDR2 ANQGSEA. Trimming pared 5 bases from V and 6 bases from J, leaving 14 bases between. The CDR3 length is 13 residues.

The rearrangement uses TRBV7-9 and TRBJ2-6, with a possible D match to TRBD2 (5 bases). V gave up 3 bases and J gave up 1 base, with 16 bases separating them. Germline values: CDR1 SEHNR, CDR2 FQNEAQ (reference sequence). The CDR3 consists of 18 residues. The CDR3 DNA sequence: TGTGCCAGCAGCTTTTTAAGAGAAGAGGGTTCTGGGGCCAACGTCCTGACTTTC. This translates into CASSFLREEGSGANVLTF.

For the CDR3, the DNA is TGTGCCAGCAGCCCAGGGGGACAGTCCTATAATTCACCCCTCCACTTT. This codes for CASSPGGQSYNSPLHF. V is TRBV7-2 and J is TRBJ1-6, with TRBD1 matching 7 bases. This CDR3 region has 16 residues. V lost 5 bases to trimming and J lost 1 base; unmatched junction nucleotides: 5. The germline gives CDR1 SGHTA, CDR2 FQGNSA.

The V and J genes are TRBV29-1 and TRBJ1-3; D perhaps matches TRBD1 (5 bases). This CDR3 is built from 15 residues. V was trimmed by 6 bases and J by 0 bases, leaving 15 bases between them. CDR1 SQVTM and CDR2 ANQGSEA come from the germline V gene. CDR3 in DNA: TGCAGCGTCATCCCGATCGGGGCCTCTGGAAACACCATATATTTT. Its translation is CSVIPIGASGNTIYF.

This clonotype was observed a few times. This CDR3 reads CASSLLAPTDTQYF. The CDR3 DNA follows: TGTGCCAGCAGTTTGCTAGCACCAACAGATACGCAGTATTTT. The genes are TRBV12-3 or TRBV12-4 and TRBJ2-3, with D possibly being TRBD2 (5 bases). The V end was cut by 3 bases, the J end by 3 bases, with 10 bases between. The CDR3 length is 14 residues.

At least ten counts were recorded for this clonotype. The chain has TRBV7-8 and TRBJ2-3; D uncertain. V was pared by 1 base and J by 8 bases, with 7 bases between. This CDR3 region has 12 residues. Looked up from germline, CDR1 is SGHVS and CDR2 is FQNEAQ. Here the CDR3 DNA reads TGTGCCAGCAGCTTAGACAGCTCTACGCAGTATTTT. Translation: CASSLDSSTQYF.

The rearrangement links TRBV20-1 to TRBJ2-1; 9 bases agree with TRBD1. Trimming at V came to 2 bases and at J to 11 bases, leaving 13 bases not matched to a gene. Germline V gene data show CDR1 as DFQATT and CDR2 as SNEGSKA (reference sequence). This CDR3 region has 15 residues. The CDR3: CSARRQGGDVKKQFF. In DNA form, the CDR3 reads TGCAGTGCTAGACGACAGGGGGGCGATGTAAAAAAGCAGTTCTTC.